This is a list of T cell receptor beta chains from one sample in a study of shared clonotypes between healthy human individuals. Sequencing used immunoSEQ multiplex PCR; TCRdb keeps in-frame clones, though not all of them. The data show some 1.4 million clones, around 95% seen once. The material sequenced was naive CD4+ T cells sorted from blood. These receptors originate from a man aged 30 to 45 in good health. The CDR3 runs from the conserved cysteine through the conserved F or W. A D gene is named only where the DNA matches it firmly. The size entry is marked missing in some rows and otherwise reads once, few, many or a size class.

abundance: once
v_gene: TRBV7-2
j_gene: TRBJ2-5
d_gene: TRBD2
CDR3nt: TGTGCCAGCAGCCCCGGGATAGCGGGACCCCAAGAGACCCAGTACTTC
CDR3aa: CASSPGIAGPQETQYF

abundance: -
v_gene: TRBV9
j_gene: TRBJ2-1
d_gene: TRBD2
CDR3nt: TGTGCCAGCAGCCACGGGACTAGAGGGCACAATGAGCAGTTCTTC
CDR3aa: CASSHGTRGHNEQFF

abundance: -
v_gene: TRBV2
j_gene: TRBJ2-2
d_gene: -
CDR3nt: TGTGCCAGCAGTGCCCGCTACACCGGGGAGCTGTTTTTT
CDR3aa: CASSARYTGELFF

abundance: -
v_gene: TRBV25-1
j_gene: TRBJ1-5
d_gene: TRBD1
CDR3nt: TGTGCCAGCAGTGAATCAGGGACAGGTTCTAATCAGCCCCAGCATTTT
CDR3aa: CASSESGTGSNQPQHF

abundance: -
v_gene: TRBV9
j_gene: TRBJ2-1
d_gene: -
CDR3nt: TGTGCCAGCAGCCCACAAGGCAATGAGCAGTTCTTC
CDR3aa: CASSPQGNEQFF

abundance: -
v_gene: TRBV6-1
j_gene: TRBJ2-1
d_gene: -
CDR3nt: TGTGCCAGCTCGCTGTGGGTAGCGGCCAATGAGCAGTTCTTC
CDR3aa: CASSLWVAANEQFF

abundance: -
v_gene: TRBV28
j_gene: TRBJ1-3
d_gene: -
CDR3nt: TGTGCCAGCAGTTTCACCGGGACTCGGGAGGACACCATATATTTT
CDR3aa: CASSFTGTREDTIYF

abundance: -
v_gene: TRBV7-7
j_gene: TRBJ2-2
d_gene: TRBD1
CDR3nt: TGTGCTAGCAGCTTACGTCCAACGACAGGGTATAACACCGGGGAGCTGTTTTTT
CDR3aa: CASSLRPTTGYNTGELFF

abundance: -
v_gene: TRBV5-1
j_gene: TRBJ2-1
d_gene: TRBD1
CDR3nt: TGCGCCAGCAGCTTGCAGGGGGCCAGGTCGGATGAGCAGTTCTTC
CDR3aa: CASSLQGARSDEQFF

abundance: -
v_gene: TRBV5-1
j_gene: TRBJ2-7
d_gene: TRBD1
CDR3nt: TGCGCCAGCAGCTCTGACGGACAGGGACGGCGTATTGGGCAGTACTTC
CDR3aa: CASSSDGQGRRIGQYF

abundance: -
v_gene: TRBV6-5
j_gene: TRBJ2-7
d_gene: -
CDR3nt: TGTGCCAGCAGTTCGGTGGGGCGAAACACCTACGAGCAGTACTTC
CDR3aa: CASSSVGRNTYEQYF

abundance: -
v_gene: TRBV9
j_gene: TRBJ2-3
d_gene: -
CDR3nt: TGTGCCAGCAGCGACGGGAGTTTGGATACGCAGTATTTT
CDR3aa: CASSDGSLDTQYF

abundance: -
v_gene: TRBV5-1
j_gene: TRBJ1-2
d_gene: TRBD1
CDR3nt: TGCGCCAGCAGCTTGGGTTTTGGGACAGCCTATGGCTACACCTTC
CDR3aa: CASSLGFGTAYGYTF

abundance: -
v_gene: TRBV29-1
j_gene: TRBJ2-3
d_gene: TRBD2
CDR3nt: TGCAGCGGCTTGACTAGCGGGAGTACAGATACGCAGTATTTT
CDR3aa: CSGLTSGSTDTQYF

abundance: -
v_gene: TRBV30
j_gene: TRBJ1-5
d_gene: -
CDR3nt: TGTGCCTGGAGCCTAGGGGGGAATCAGCCCCAGCATTTT
CDR3aa: CAWSLGGNQPQHF

abundance: -
v_gene: TRBV11-2
j_gene: TRBJ2-1
d_gene: -
CDR3nt: TGTGCCAGCAGCTCCGGGACGGGCTACAATGAGCAGTTCTTC
CDR3aa: CASSSGTGYNEQFF

abundance: -
v_gene: TRBV7-9
j_gene: TRBJ1-4
d_gene: -
CDR3nt: TGTGCCAGCAGTTCTAGGCTCCGGGACGGGAATGAAAAACTGTTTTTT
CDR3aa: CASSSRLRDGNEKLFF

abundance: -
v_gene: TRBV9
j_gene: TRBJ2-7
d_gene: -
CDR3nt: TGTGCCAGCAGCGTAGGGGTAGGGGGGACCTACGAGCAGTACTTC
CDR3aa: CASSVGVGGTYEQYF

abundance: once
v_gene: TRBV5-1
j_gene: TRBJ2-3
d_gene: -
CDR3nt: TGCGCCAGCAGCTTGACAACAGATACGCAGTATTTT
CDR3aa: CASSLTTDTQYF

abundance: -
v_gene: TRBV18
j_gene: TRBJ1-4
d_gene: -
CDR3nt: TGTGCCAGCTCTGTGCCCGGGACGGTGAATGAAAAACTGTTTTTT
CDR3aa: CASSVPGTVNEKLFF

abundance: -
v_gene: TRBV4-2
j_gene: TRBJ2-2
d_gene: TRBD2
CDR3nt: TGTGCCAGCAGCCAGACTACTAGCGGGAGATTCCCCGGGGAGCTGTTTTTT
CDR3aa: CASSQTTSGRFPGELFF

abundance: -
v_gene: TRBV4-1
j_gene: TRBJ1-1
d_gene: -
CDR3nt: TGCGCCAGCAGCCAAGAACATTGGAACACTGAAGCTTTCTTT
CDR3aa: CASSQEHWNTEAFF

abundance: -
v_gene: TRBV14
j_gene: TRBJ2-1
d_gene: -
CDR3nt: TGTGCCAGCAGCCCTCACCTGAGGGCTAGCTCCTACAATGAGCAGTTCTTC
CDR3aa: CASSPHLRASSYNEQFF

abundance: -
v_gene: TRBV6-6
j_gene: TRBJ1-5
d_gene: TRBD1
CDR3nt: TGTGCCAGCAGTTACGGACAGGGCAATCAGCCCCAGCATTTT
CDR3aa: CASSYGQGNQPQHF

abundance: -
v_gene: TRBV7-6
j_gene: TRBJ2-3
d_gene: TRBD2
CDR3nt: TGTGCCAGCAGCTTAGGATCTAGCGGGAGGACAGATACGCAGTATTTT
CDR3aa: CASSLGSSGRTDTQYF

abundance: -
v_gene: TRBV14
j_gene: TRBJ2-7
d_gene: -
CDR3nt: TGTGCCAGCAGCCAAGACACCCTGAGCTCCTACGAGCAGTACTTC
CDR3aa: CASSQDTLSSYEQYF

abundance: -
v_gene: TRBV7-2
j_gene: TRBJ1-3
d_gene: -
CDR3nt: TGTGCCAGCAGCCCACAAGTACAGAGCTCTGGAAACACCATATATTTT
CDR3aa: CASSPQVQSSGNTIYF

abundance: -
v_gene: TRBV9
j_gene: TRBJ2-3
d_gene: TRBD2
CDR3nt: TGTGCCAGCAGCGTAGCTGCCGGGAGGGGTACAGATACGCAGTATTTT
CDR3aa: CASSVAAGRGTDTQYF

abundance: -
v_gene: TRBV28
j_gene: TRBJ2-7
d_gene: TRBD2
CDR3nt: TGTGCCAGCAGTCTACGACTAGCGGGAGTGCAAAGGGAGCAGTACTTC
CDR3aa: CASSLRLAGVQREQYF

abundance: -
v_gene: TRBV19
j_gene: TRBJ1-5
d_gene: TRBD1
CDR3nt: TGTGCCAGTAGTATGACAGGGGGCATTCAGCCCCAGCATTTT
CDR3aa: CASSMTGGIQPQHF

abundance: -
v_gene: TRBV28
j_gene: TRBJ1-2
d_gene: TRBD1
CDR3nt: TGTGCCAGCAGCGACACGGACAGGGCCAACTATGGCTACACCTTC
CDR3aa: CASSDTDRANYGYTF

abundance: -
v_gene: TRBV30
j_gene: TRBJ1-1
d_gene: -
CDR3nt: TGTGCCTGGAGACTTGGCACTGAAGCTTTCTTT
CDR3aa: CAWRLGTEAFF

abundance: -
v_gene: TRBV5-1
j_gene: TRBJ1-2
d_gene: TRBD1
CDR3nt: TGCGCCAGCCAGTCCGGGACAGGGTATGGCTACACCTTC
CDR3aa: CASQSGTGYGYTF

abundance: -
v_gene: TRBV7-2
j_gene: TRBJ2-2
d_gene: -
CDR3nt: TGTGCCAGCAGCTTAGTCGACACCGGGGAGCTGTTTTTT
CDR3aa: CASSLVDTGELFF

abundance: -
v_gene: TRBV5-1
j_gene: TRBJ2-1
d_gene: TRBD2
CDR3nt: TGCGCCAGCAGCTCCTATACTAGCGGGAGTATTGTGCAGTTCTTC
CDR3aa: CASSSYTSGSIVQFF

abundance: -
v_gene: TRBV15
j_gene: TRBJ2-7
d_gene: -
CDR3nt: TGTGCCACCAGCAGAGAGGCTCTAGGCGCCTACGAGCAGTACTTC
CDR3aa: CATSREALGAYEQYF

abundance: once
v_gene: TRBV27
j_gene: TRBJ2-1
d_gene: TRBD1
CDR3nt: TGTGCCAGCAGCCAGGGGGCGCGGTTTCCTGAGCAGTTCTTC
CDR3aa: CASSQGARFPEQFF

abundance: -
v_gene: TRBV7-9
j_gene: TRBJ2-1
d_gene: -
CDR3nt: TGTGCCAGCAGCCCCGTGGCCCTGTGGCGGAATGAGCAGTTCTTC
CDR3aa: CASSPVALWRNEQFF

abundance: -
v_gene: TRBV12-5
j_gene: TRBJ2-7
d_gene: TRBD1
CDR3nt: TGTGCTAGTGCCGACCCCCGCCCCGGGACAGACTCCTACGAGCAGTACTTC
CDR3aa: CASADPRPGTDSYEQYF

abundance: -
v_gene: TRBV27
j_gene: TRBJ2-7
d_gene: TRBD2
CDR3nt: TGTGCCAGCAGATCGGGACTAGCGGGAGACGAGCAGTACTTC
CDR3aa: CASRSGLAGDEQYF

abundance: -
v_gene: TRBV11-3
j_gene: TRBJ2-5
d_gene: TRBD2
CDR3nt: TGTGCCAGCAGCGCCACTAGCGGGAGCGGGGAGACCCAGTACTTC
CDR3aa: CASSATSGSGETQYF

abundance: -
v_gene: TRBV7-2
j_gene: TRBJ2-1
d_gene: TRBD1
CDR3nt: TGTGCCAGCAGCCTACAGACCGACAGGGCCGGTGAGCAGTTCTTC
CDR3aa: CASSLQTDRAGEQFF

abundance: once
v_gene: TRBV25-1
j_gene: TRBJ2-3
d_gene: -
CDR3nt: TGTGCCAGCATAGAGCTAGAAGATACGCAGTATTTT
CDR3aa: CASIELEDTQYF

abundance: -
v_gene: TRBV5-4
j_gene: TRBJ2-7
d_gene: -
CDR3nt: TGTGCCAGCAGCTTGGTCGCCGGAGACTACGAGCAGTACTTC
CDR3aa: CASSLVAGDYEQYF

abundance: -
v_gene: TRBV7-9
j_gene: TRBJ1-2
d_gene: -
CDR3nt: TGTGCCAGCAGCCTAAAGGGTCCGGGACTTGGCTATGGCTACACCTTC
CDR3aa: CASSLKGPGLGYGYTF

abundance: once
v_gene: TRBV6-6
j_gene: TRBJ1-3
d_gene: -
CDR3nt: TGTGCCAGCCGGACACCCTCTGGAAACACCATATATTTT
CDR3aa: CASRTPSGNTIYF

abundance: -
v_gene: TRBV5-1
j_gene: TRBJ2-7
d_gene: -
CDR3nt: TGCGCCAGCAGCCCGACGAAGGGACCGGAGACCTACGAGCAGTACTTC
CDR3aa: CASSPTKGPETYEQYF

abundance: -
v_gene: TRBV7-8
j_gene: TRBJ2-5
d_gene: -
CDR3nt: TGTGCCAGCAGCTTTTATGGGCGCGAGAAGACCCAGTACTTC
CDR3aa: CASSFYGREKTQYF